This T cell receptor beta chain was recovered during a study of blood T cell repertoires in COVID-19. For the study at large: PBMCs, B-cell-depleted T cells, or T cells provided the cDNA or gDNA that made up the material.

The table came from immunoSEQ multiplex PCR; TCRdb's copy has only in-frame clones and leaves some out. The sample contains about 160,000 clones, roughly 90% of which appear only once. What was sequenced was PBMCs or T cells enriched from blood (not recorded which). The receptor comes from a woman aged 45 to 65 who had recovered from COVID-19.

The CDR3 loop reads CASSLGGVSGNTIYF. The CDR3 nucleotides are TGTGCCAGCAGCTTAGGCGGGGTCTCTGGAAACACCATATATTTT. The chain links TRBV11-2 to TRBJ1-3, with D unresolved. The CDR3 is 15 residues long. V lost 1 base, J lost 0 bases, and 7 bases lay in between. Germline loops: CDR1 SGHAT, CDR2 FQNNGV.